This T cell receptor (beta chain) was sequenced in a study of T cells after yellow fever vaccination. TCRdb reprocessed the 5' RACE reads via MiXCR and lists one record per CDR3 protein. This sample has roughly 300,000 distinct CDR3 sequences; 8% to 9.5% occur once, and the top ten carry under 20%. The CDR3 length is 19 residues. V lost 0 bases and J lost 1; bases outside the gene matches: 4. Germline assignment: CDR1 SGHNT and CDR2 YYREEE (reference sequence). The sequence was obtained from a man between 18 and 29 years old who received the YFV17D yellow fever vaccine. The rearrangement joins TRBV5-4 to TRBJ2-2; 15 bases fit TRBD2. Material: PBMCs, obtained about 49 days after the first yellow fever vaccination. CDR3 nucleotides: TGTGCCAGCAGCTTGGCCGGGACTAGCGGGGGGCAGAACACCGGGGAGCTGTTTTTT. This gives the protein CASSLAGTSGGQNTGELFF.